Following are 8 T cell receptor beta chains from one sample sequenced in a study of CD8 T cells in ankylosing spondylitis (dated by TCRdb to the late 2010s). Libraries were constructed by 5' RACE. The listed sequencing device is Illumina HiSeq 2500. The public reads were run again by TCRdb, first through fastp at Q25 and then through MiXCR, and only productive beta chains were kept. Rows merge per CDR3 protein into single entries with the most common DNA and genes. The table for this sample lists under 250,000 distinct CDR3 sequences; about 30% of them were counted only once. The ten largest clones add up to 4% to 5% of the sample. Sequencing was performed on blood, either unsorted or a sorted T cell fraction (not recorded which). The receptor set was obtained from a male donor with ankylosing spondylitis or in good health (not recorded which).

The chain employs TRBV29-1 and TRBJ2-1; no reliable D call. V lost 7 bases, J lost 8 bases, and 12 bases lay in between. There are 11 residues in the CDR3. Germline values: CDR1 SQVTM, CDR2 ANQGSEA. CDR3 loop: CSGRYLDEQFF. The CDR3 DNA follows: TGCAGCGGTCGCTACTTGGATGAGCAGTTCTTC.

This chain uses TRBV5-4 with TRBJ2-3; D gene ambiguous. The CDR3 runs 15 residues. From germline, CDR1 is SGHNT and CDR2 YYREEE (reference sequence). V lost 4 bases, J lost 5 bases, and 17 bases lay in between. CDR3 bases: TGTGCCAGCAGCCCCTTAGGCACACCCGGAGATACGCAGTATTTT. It translates to CASSPLGTPGDTQYF.

The chain links TRBV29-1 to TRBJ1-2, with 9 bases identical to TRBD1. The CDR3 is 12 amino acids. The germline V gene encodes CDR1 SQVTM and CDR2 ANQGSEA. V lost 7 bases, J lost 2 bases, and 2 bases stayed unmatched. Written as DNA, the CDR3 is TGCAGCGGACAGGGGGGCAACTATGGCTACACCTTC. Its protein product is CSGQGGNYGYTF. Combining the CDR3 with reference TRBV29-1 and TRBJ1-2 gives the whole variable domain SAVISQKPSRDICQRGTSLTIQCQVDSQVTMMFWYRQQPGQSLTLIATANQGSEATYESGFVIDKFPISRPNLTFSTLTVSNMSPEDSSIYLCSGQGGNYGYTFGSGTRLTVV.

The chain combines TRBV15 with TRBJ2-1; D is perhaps TRBD2 (5 bases). The CDR3 extends over 13 amino acids. Looked up from germline, CDR1 is LNHNV and CDR2 is YYDKDF (reference sequence). The V and J ends lost 5 bases and 6 bases respectively, with 11 bases between them. CDR3 region: CATSPRVGNEQFF. In DNA form, the CDR3 reads TGTGCCACCAGCCCGAGGGTCGGCAATGAGCAGTTCTTC.

The V call is TRBV20-1, the J call TRBJ1-4; D gene ambiguous. The CDR3 has 14 amino acids. Germline loops: CDR1 DFQATT, CDR2 SNEGSKA (reference sequence). Trimming pared 1 base from V and 7 bases from J, leaving 13 bases between. The DNA for the CDR3 is TGCAGTGCTAGAGTCGGGGAGGAAAGTGAAAAACTGTTTTTT. This translates into CSARVGEESEKLFF.

The chain employs TRBV9 and TRBJ2-1; D may match TRBD1 or TRBD2 (5 bases each). The germline CDR1 and CDR2 sequences are SGDLS and YYNGEE. V was shortened by 3 bases and J by 3 bases, with 13 bases between the two germline ends. The CDR3 is made up of 15 amino acids. The CDR3 protein is CASSGRGDLYNEQFF. CDR3 nucleotide sequence: TGTGCCAGCAGCGGTCGTGGGGACCTCTACAATGAGCAGTTCTTC. Looking up the rest from reference TRBV9 and TRBJ2-1 gives the full variable domain: DSGVTQTPKHLITATGQRVTLRCSPRSGDLSVYWYQQSLDQGLQFLIQYYNGEERAKGNILERFSAQQFPDLHSELNLSSLELGDSALYFCASSGRGDLYNEQFFGPGTRLTVL.

This clonotype was seen more than once but under ten times. The junction shows a germline mismatch at one end, possibly a read error. This sequence joins TRBV12-3 or TRBV12-4 and TRBJ2-3; 9 nucleotides line up with TRBD2. CDR3 length: 15 amino acids. The DNA for the CDR3 is TGTGCCAGCAGTGTAGCGGGGGCCATCACAGATACGCAGTATTTT. It encodes CASSVAGAITDTQYF.

In this sample, this clonotype turned up a few times. The chain uses TRBV12-3 or TRBV12-4 and TRBJ2-6; D gene uncertain. Deletions cut 5 bases from V and 0 bases from J, with 17 bases between. CDR3 size: 18 residues. CDR3 sequence reads: CASSPRSVQFSGANVLTF. For the CDR3, the DNA is TGTGCCAGCAGTCCCCGTTCCGTACAATTCTCTGGGGCCAACGTCCTGACTTTC.